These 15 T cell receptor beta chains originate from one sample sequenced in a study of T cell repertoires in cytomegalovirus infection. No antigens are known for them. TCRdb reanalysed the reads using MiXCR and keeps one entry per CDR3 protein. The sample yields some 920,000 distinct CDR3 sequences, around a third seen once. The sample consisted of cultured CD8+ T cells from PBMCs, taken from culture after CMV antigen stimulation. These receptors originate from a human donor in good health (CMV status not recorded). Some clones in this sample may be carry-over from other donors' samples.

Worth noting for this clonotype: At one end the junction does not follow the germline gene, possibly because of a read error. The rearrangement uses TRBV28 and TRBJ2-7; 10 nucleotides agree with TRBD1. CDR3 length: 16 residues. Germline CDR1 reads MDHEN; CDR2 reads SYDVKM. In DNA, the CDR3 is TGTGCCAGCAGTTCACCGGGACAGGGGATAACCTACGAGCACTACTTC. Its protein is CASSSPGQGITYEHYF.

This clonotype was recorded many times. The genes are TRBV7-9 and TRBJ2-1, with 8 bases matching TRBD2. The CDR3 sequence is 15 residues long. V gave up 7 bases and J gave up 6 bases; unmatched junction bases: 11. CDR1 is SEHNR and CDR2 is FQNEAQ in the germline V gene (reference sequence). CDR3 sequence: CASTPPGGARNEQFF. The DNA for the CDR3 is TGTGCCAGCACCCCCCCCGGGGGGGCCCGCAATGAGCAGTTCTTC.

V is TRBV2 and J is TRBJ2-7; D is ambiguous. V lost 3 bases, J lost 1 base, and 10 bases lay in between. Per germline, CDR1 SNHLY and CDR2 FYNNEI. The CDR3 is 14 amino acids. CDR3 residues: CASSEPRLSYEQYF. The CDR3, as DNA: TGTGCCAGCAGTGAGCCACGCCTTTCCTACGAGCAGTACTTC.

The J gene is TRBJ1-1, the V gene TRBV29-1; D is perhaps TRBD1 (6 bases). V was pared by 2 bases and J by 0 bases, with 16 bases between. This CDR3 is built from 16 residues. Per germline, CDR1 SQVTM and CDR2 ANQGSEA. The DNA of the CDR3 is TGCAGCGTTGAACGGGCCGACAGGACCATGAACACTGAAGCTTTCTTT. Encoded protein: CSVERADRTMNTEAFF.

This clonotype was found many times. The CDR3 reads CASSPGQGFHEQYV. CDR3 in DNA: TGTGCCAGCAGCCCAGGACAGGGGTTCCACGAGCAGTACGTC. This rearrangement joins TRBV7-2 to TRBJ2-7, with TRBD1 matching 9 bases. Trimming took 5 bases from V and 5 from J; bases not matched to a gene: 7. CDR1 SGHTA and CDR2 FQGNSA come from the germline V gene. The CDR3 loop spans 14 amino acids.

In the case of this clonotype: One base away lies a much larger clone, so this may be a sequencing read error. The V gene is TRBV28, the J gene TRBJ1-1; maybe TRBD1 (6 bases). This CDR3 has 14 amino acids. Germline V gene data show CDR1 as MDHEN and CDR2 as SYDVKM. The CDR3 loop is CVSSLYGGAGGAFF. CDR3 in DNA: TGTGTCAGCAGTTTATATGGGGGGGCAGGTGGAGCTTTCTTT. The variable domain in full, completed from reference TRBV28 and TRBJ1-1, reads DVKVTQSSRYLVKRTGEKVFLECVQDMDHENMFWYRQDPGLGLRLIYFSYDVKMKEKGDIPEGYSVSREKKERFSLILESASTNQTSMYLCVSSLYGGAGGAFFGQGTRLTVV.

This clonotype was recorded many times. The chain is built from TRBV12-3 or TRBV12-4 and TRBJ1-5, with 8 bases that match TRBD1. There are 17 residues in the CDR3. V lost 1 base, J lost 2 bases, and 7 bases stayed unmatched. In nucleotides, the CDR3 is TGTGCCAGCAGTTTAGAGGACAGGGTTGGTGGCAATCAGCCCCAGCATTTT. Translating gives CASSLEDRVGGNQPQHF.

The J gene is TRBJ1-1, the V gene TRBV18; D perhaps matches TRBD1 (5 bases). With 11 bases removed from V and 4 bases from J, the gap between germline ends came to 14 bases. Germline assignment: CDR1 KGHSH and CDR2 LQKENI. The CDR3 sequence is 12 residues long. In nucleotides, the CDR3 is TGTGCCTCTCAATACGGGGGCACTGAAGCTTTCTTT. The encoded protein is CASQYGGTEAFF.

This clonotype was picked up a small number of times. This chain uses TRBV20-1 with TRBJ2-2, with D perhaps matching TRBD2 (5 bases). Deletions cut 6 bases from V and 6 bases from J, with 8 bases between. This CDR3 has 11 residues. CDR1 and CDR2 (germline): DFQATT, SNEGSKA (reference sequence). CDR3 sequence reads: CSAPEAGELFF. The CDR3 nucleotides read TGCAGTGCCCCGGAGGCCGGGGAGCTGTTTTTT.

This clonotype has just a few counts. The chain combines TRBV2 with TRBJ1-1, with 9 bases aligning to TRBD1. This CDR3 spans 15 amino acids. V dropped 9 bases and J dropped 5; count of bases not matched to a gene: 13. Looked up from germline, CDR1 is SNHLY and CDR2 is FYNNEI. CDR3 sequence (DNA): TGTGCCAGGGACGGGACAGGGCGTGTAGTAACTGAAGCTTTCTTT. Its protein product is CARDGTGRVVTEAFF.

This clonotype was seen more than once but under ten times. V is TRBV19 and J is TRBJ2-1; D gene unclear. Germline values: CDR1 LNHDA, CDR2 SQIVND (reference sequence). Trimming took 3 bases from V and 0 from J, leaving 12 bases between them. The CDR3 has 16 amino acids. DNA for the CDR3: TGTGCCAGTAGTATTTCCGTTTCGAGCTCCTACAATGAGCAGTTCTTC. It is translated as CASSISVSSSYNEQFF. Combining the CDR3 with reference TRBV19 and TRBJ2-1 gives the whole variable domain DGGITQSPKYLFRKEGQNVTLSCEQNLNHDAMYWYRQDPGQGLRLIYYSQIVNDFQKGDIAEGYSVSREKKESFPLTVTSAQKNPTAFYLCASSISVSSSYNEQFFGPGTRLTVL.

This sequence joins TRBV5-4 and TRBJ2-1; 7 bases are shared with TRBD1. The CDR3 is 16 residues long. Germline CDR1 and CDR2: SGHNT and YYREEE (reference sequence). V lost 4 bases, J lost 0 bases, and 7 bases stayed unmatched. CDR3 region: CASSPMTGSSYNEQFF. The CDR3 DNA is TGTGCCAGCAGCCCAATGACAGGGAGCTCCTACAATGAGCAGTTCTTC.

CDR3 DNA: TGTGCCAGCTGGGGGCGGGGCGACACAGATACGCAGTATTTT. This translates into CASWGRGDTDTQYF. The genes are TRBV2 and TRBJ2-3; D is perhaps TRBD1 or TRBD2 (6 bases each). CDR1 is SNHLY and CDR2 is FYNNEI in the germline V gene. The CDR3 consists of 14 residues. Trimming pared 8 bases from V and 2 bases from J, leaving 14 bases between. Filled out from reference TRBV2 and TRBJ2-3, the complete variable domain reads EPEVTQTPSHQVTQMGQEVILRCVPISNHLYFYWYRQILGQKVEFLVSFYNNEISEKSEIFDDQFSVERPDGSNFTLKIRSTKLEDSAMYFCASWGRGDTDTQYFGPGTRLTVL.

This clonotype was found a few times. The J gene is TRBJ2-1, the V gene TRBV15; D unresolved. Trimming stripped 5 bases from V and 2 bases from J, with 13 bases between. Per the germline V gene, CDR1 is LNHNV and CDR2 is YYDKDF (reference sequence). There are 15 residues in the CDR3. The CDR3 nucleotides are TGTGCCACCAGCCTTCTAACCGGGCCCTACAATGAGCAGTTCTTC. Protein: CATSLLTGPYNEQFF. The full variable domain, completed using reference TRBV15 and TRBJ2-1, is DAMVIQNPRYQVTQFGKPVTLSCSQTLNHNVMYWYQQKSSQAPKLLFHYYDKDFNNEADTPDNFQSRRPNTSFCFLDIRSPGLGDTAMYLCATSLLTGPYNEQFFGPGTRLTVL.

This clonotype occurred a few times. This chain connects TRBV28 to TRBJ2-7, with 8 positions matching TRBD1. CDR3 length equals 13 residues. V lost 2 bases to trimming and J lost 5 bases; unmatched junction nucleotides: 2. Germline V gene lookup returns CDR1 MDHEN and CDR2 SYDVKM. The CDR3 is CASSLVDRDEQYV. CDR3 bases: TGTGCCAGCAGTTTAGTGGACAGGGACGAGCAGTACGTC.